This T cell receptor (beta chain) was captured by sequencing in a study of T cells after somatic rescue of genetic block. This CDR3 has 14 amino acids. Germline V lookup: CDR1 MNHEY, CDR2 SMNVEV (reference sequence). The V gene lost 3 bases and the J gene lost 6 bases, with 12 bases spanning the gap. Some clones are missing from TCRdb's copy, which holds only in-frame ones; the method was immunoSEQ multiplex PCR. The top ten clones hold around 1.5% of a sample with roughly 110,000 clones, over 80% of them seen once. The clonotype originates from a young woman. The chain couples TRBV27 to TRBJ1-5; D may be TRBD1 (5 bases). Material: peripheral blood mononuclear cells (PBMCs). The CDR3 sequence is CASSFGTGGQPQHF. CDR3 DNA sequence: TGTGCCAGCAGTTTCGGGACCGGAGGTCAGCCCCAGCATTTT.